The 21 T cell receptor beta chains below come from one sample, sequenced in a study of T cell clones after liver transplantation. Sequencing used immunoSEQ multiplex PCR; TCRdb keeps in-frame clones, though not all of them. The data contain 53,000 or so clones, roughly 83% of them singletons. The sample in question was CD4+ T cells from blood, obtained before liver transplant. These receptors were taken from a human donor who received a liver transplant.

V usage is TRBV4-1 and J usage is TRBJ1-4; no clear D gene. Germline V gene lookup returns CDR1 MGHRA and CDR2 YSYEKL. CDR3 length: 14 residues. The V end lost 4 bases, the J end lost 8 bases, and 14 bases lay between the germline ends. The DNA of the CDR3 is TGCGCCAGCAGCCCCCTAATGGACGGGGAAAAACTGTTTTTT. Its translation: CASSPLMDGEKLFF.

In DNA, the CDR3 is TGTGCCACTAAAGACAGGCCGATAGGGAACACTGAAGCTTTCTTT. Encoded protein: CATKDRPIGNTEAFF. The genes are TRBV6-1 and TRBJ1-1; D might be TRBD1 (6 bases). CDR1 is MNHNS, CDR2 SASEGT, per germline. V was cut by 10 bases and J by 1 base, with 19 bases left in between. The CDR3 loop spans 15 amino acids.

This clone has only one observation. The rearrangement uses TRBV7-3 and TRBJ2-1; 8 nucleotides line up with TRBD1. CDR3 length: 12 residues. After removal of 5 bases from V and 8 bases from J, the junction contained 2 bases not matched to a gene. Germline V lookup: CDR1 SGHTA, CDR2 FQGTGA. CDR3 coding DNA: TGTGCCAGCAGCCCGACAGGGGATGAGCAGTTCTTC. It yields the protein CASSPTGDEQFF. Supplemented by reference TRBV7-3 and TRBJ2-1, the full variable domain reads GAGVSQTPSNKVTEKGKYVELRCDPISGHTALYWYRQSLGQGPEFLIYFQGTGAADDSGLPNDRFFAVRPEGSVSTLKIQRTERGDSAVYLCASSPTGDEQFFGPGTRLTVL.

The genes are TRBV5-1 and TRBJ2-7; D is possibly TRBD1 (6 bases). Per the germline V gene, CDR1 is SGHRS and CDR2 is YFSETQ. This CDR3 region has 12 residues. Deletions cut 7 bases from V and 0 bases from J, with 8 bases between. The CDR3 loop reads CASSDSSYEQYF. In DNA, the CDR3 is TGCGCCAGCTCGGACAGCTCCTACGAGCAGTACTTC. The variable domain in full, with the rest retrieved from reference TRBV5-1 and TRBJ2-7, is KAGVTQTPRYLIKTRGQQVTLSCSPISGHRSVSWYQQTPGQGLQFLFEYFSETQRNKGNFPGRFSGRQFSNSRSEMNVSTLELGDSALYLCASSDSSYEQYFGPGTRLTVT.

CDR3 sequence reads: CASSLGRDARDEQYF. The CDR3 bases are TGCGCCAGCAGCTTGGGTCGGGACGCTCGCGACGAGCAGTACTTC. V usage is TRBV5-1 and J usage is TRBJ2-7, with D possibly being TRBD1 or TRBD2 (5 bases each). The V gene's germline CDR1 is SGHRS and CDR2 YFSETQ. The germline V and J ends were trimmed by 0 bases and 5 bases, with 15 bases remaining between them. This CDR3 comprises 15 residues. The full variable domain, in which reference TRBV5-1 and TRBJ2-7 provide the parts outside the CDR3, is KAGVTQTPRYLIKTRGQQVTLSCSPISGHRSVSWYQQTPGQGLQFLFEYFSETQRNKGNFPGRFSGRQFSNSRSEMNVSTLELGDSALYLCASSLGRDARDEQYFGPGTRLTVT.

This clone is a singleton in its sample. V and J are TRBV4-1 and TRBJ2-3; 10 nucleotides agree with TRBD2. Germline V gene sequence: CDR1 MGHRA, CDR2 YSYEKL. Trimming removed 0 bases from V and 3 bases from J; junction bases left unmatched: 3. The CDR3 is 16 amino acids. The DNA of the CDR3 is TGCGCCAGCAGCCAAGACCCACTAGCGGGGACAGATACGCAGTATTTT. Protein sequence: CASSQDPLAGTDTQYF.

The chain employs TRBV14 and TRBJ1-3, with a weak D call TRBD1 (6 bases). The CDR3 runs to 15 residues. Germline V CDR1 and CDR2: SGHDN, FVKESK. Trimming left V 2 bases short and J 0 bases short, with 8 bases between. CDR3 amino acids: CASSQIRGSGNTIYF. As DNA, the CDR3 is TGTGCCAGCAGCCAAATCAGGGGCTCTGGAAACACCATATATTTT.

The gene calls are TRBV9 and TRBJ2-1; the match to TRBD2 covers 13 bases. The CDR3 runs 15 residues. Germline CDR1 reads SGDLS; CDR2 reads YYNGEE. Trimming took 3 bases from V and 9 from J; bases not matched to a gene: 6. CDR3: CASSGTSGREGEQFF. DNA for the CDR3: TGTGCCAGCAGCGGTACTAGCGGGAGGGAGGGTGAGCAGTTCTTC.

The V call is TRBV2, the J call TRBJ1-4; TRBD1 matches at 8 bases. The CDR3 contains 15 residues. The trim removed 6 bases at V and 3 bases at J, leaving 6 bases unmatched. From germline, CDR1 is SNHLY and CDR2 FYNNEI. The CDR3 bases are TGTGCCAGCAGAGCGACAGGGGTCGCTAATGAAAAACTGTTTTTT. This translates into CASRATGVANEKLFF.

This clone was seen a few times. The chain combines TRBV2 with TRBJ1-6; D is possibly TRBD1 (5 bases). Per germline, CDR1 SNHLY and CDR2 FYNNEI. Between the trimmed V and J ends, which lost 6 bases and 4 bases, there was a span of 13 bases. The CDR3 sequence is 15 residues long. CDR3 nucleotides: TGTGCCAGCAGCCAGGGACGAAGTTATAATTCACCCCTCCACTTT. Encoded protein: CASSQGRSYNSPLHF.

The rearrangement joins TRBV5-4 to TRBJ2-5, with a weak D call TRBD1 (5 bases). V lost 0 bases and J 5 bases, leaving 11 bases between the germline ends. Per the germline V gene, CDR1 is SGHNT and CDR2 is YYREEE (reference sequence). The CDR3 loop spans 14 amino acids. The CDR3 sequence is CASSLEHPGETQYF. For the CDR3, the DNA is TGTGCCAGCAGCTTGGAACATCCAGGGGAGACCCAGTACTTC.

The gene calls are TRBV10-3 and TRBJ1-2; weak D call: TRBD1 (5 bases). Trimming pared 3 bases from V and 5 bases from J, leaving 13 bases between. Germline values: CDR1 ENHRY, CDR2 SYGVKD. CDR3 length: 14 amino acids. The CDR3 DNA is TGTGCCATCAGTGAAGGCACAGGTCTTTATGGCTACACCTTC. The encoded protein is CAISEGTGLYGYTF.

V gene TRBV7-3 combines with J gene TRBJ2-1; TRBD2 matches 11 bases. CDR3 length: 18 residues. J was trimmed by 0 bases and V by 2 bases; bases with no gene match: 6. Germline V gene data show CDR1 as SGHTA and CDR2 as FQGTGA. The CDR3 coding sequence is TGTGCCAGCAGCTTATTTGCTAGCGGGGGGAGCTCCTACAATGAGCAGTTCTTC. Residues: CASSLFASGGSSYNEQFF. Full variable domain (remainder filled in from reference TRBV7-3 and TRBJ2-1): GAGVSQTPSNKVTEKGKYVELRCDPISGHTALYWYRQSLGQGPEFLIYFQGTGAADDSGLPNDRFFAVRPEGSVSTLKIQRTERGDSAVYLCASSLFASGGSSYNEQFFGPGTRLTVL.

The chain recombines TRBV9 with TRBJ2-7; D gene uncertain. The CDR3 contains 13 residues. V lost 2 bases to trimming and J lost 7 bases, with 13 bases between them. Per the germline V gene, CDR1 is SGDLS and CDR2 is YYNGEE. The CDR3, as DNA: TGTGCCAGCAGCGTGGCACCTCGTCAGGAGCAGTACTTC. This codes for CASSVAPRQEQYF.

V is TRBV2 and J is TRBJ1-4, with D possibly being TRBD1 (5 bases). Germline values: CDR1 SNHLY, CDR2 FYNNEI. The CDR3 extends over 11 amino acids. Trimming stripped 6 bases from V and 7 bases from J, with 6 bases between. DNA for the CDR3: TGTGCCAGCAGACAGGCTGAAAAACTGTTTTTT. This encodes CASRQAEKLFF.

The chain has TRBV14 and TRBJ2-7; a weak D match, TRBD2 (5 bases). Trimming pared 2 bases from V and 0 bases from J, leaving 8 bases between. From germline, CDR1 is SGHDN and CDR2 FVKESK. There are 14 residues in the CDR3. The CDR3 protein is CASSQTLASYEQYF. CDR3 nucleotides: TGTGCCAGCAGCCAAACCCTAGCCTCCTACGAGCAGTACTTC.

The chain recombines TRBV5-4 with TRBJ2-5; tentatively, D is TRBD1 (6 bases). The ends were cut back, 0 bases at V and 5 bases at J, with 17 bases in the middle. Germline CDR1 and CDR2: SGHNT and YYREEE (reference sequence). The CDR3 is 16 amino acids. CDR3: CASSLESNRAGETQYF. The DNA of the CDR3 is TGTGCCAGCAGCTTGGAAAGTAACAGGGCCGGGGAGACCCAGTACTTC.

V is TRBV5-3 and J is TRBJ1-2; D unclear. TRBV5-3 qualifies as an ORF whose function is uncertain. Between the trimmed V and J ends, which lost 0 bases and 7 bases, there was a span of 4 bases. This CDR3 is 11 amino acids long. The CDR3: CARSLALGYTF. CDR3 DNA sequence: TGTGCCAGAAGCTTGGCCCTTGGCTACACCTTC.

This chain links TRBV5-5 with TRBJ2-2; D is perhaps TRBD1 or TRBD2 (5 bases each). The CDR3 covers 16 residues. The V end was cut by 6 bases, the J end by 5 bases, with 20 bases between. Germline V gene lookup returns CDR1 SGHKS and CDR2 YYEKEE (reference sequence). In nucleotides, the CDR3 is TGTGCCAGCACCCCCTCCTGGGGACCCGTTACCGGGGAGCTGTTTTTT. This encodes CASTPSWGPVTGELFF.

The genes are TRBV12-5 and TRBJ1-2; D might be TRBD1 (6 bases). The CDR3 is 15 residues long. The germline V and J ends were trimmed by 4 bases and 3 bases, with 15 bases remaining between them. Germline V gene lookup returns CDR1 LGHNT and CDR2 FRNRAP. The CDR3 loop is CASGWSGGGYYGYTF. DNA of the CDR3: TGTGCTAGTGGTTGGAGTGGGGGGGGCTACTATGGCTACACCTTC.

The chain has TRBV5-1 and TRBJ1-1; D remains ambiguous. The CDR3 spans 13 residues. The V and J ends lost 0 bases and 0 bases respectively, with 3 bases between them. Germline V gene data show CDR1 as SGHRS and CDR2 as YFSETQ. This CDR3 reads CASSLVMNTEAFF. In DNA, the CDR3 is TGCGCCAGCAGCTTGGTAATGAACACTGAAGCTTTCTTT.